Listed below are T cell receptor beta chains from one sample, sequenced in a study of CD8+ T cells in alopecia areata. Data came from immunoSEQ multiplex PCR; TCRdb stores just in-frame clones and leaves some out. The table records approximately 180,000 clones, approximately 55% of them present only once. The sequenced sample was CD8+ T cells sorted from blood, obtained at week 24, from a patient treated with tofacitinib. The receptor set was obtained from a human donor with alopecia areata. The CDR3 runs from the conserved cysteine through the conserved F or W. A D gene is named only where the DNA matches it firmly. Not all rows give a size; the values are once, few, many and, for expanded clones, a class.

>-|TRBJ1-5|-|TRBV27
CASSLDDQPQHF
TGTGCCAGCAGTTTAGATGACCAGCCCCAGCATTTT
>-|TRBJ2-2|TRBD2|TRBV10-3
CAISESGLAGPVGGELFF
TGTGCCATCAGTGAGTCGGGACTAGCGGGCCCGGTCGGCGGGGAGCTGTTTTTT
>-|TRBJ1-5|-|TRBV19
CASSISGNQPQHF
TGTGCCAGTAGTATCTCAGGGAATCAGCCCCAGCATTTT
>-|TRBJ2-7|-|TRBV14
CASSQFIGTYEQYF
TGTGCCAGCAGCCAATTTATAGGGACCTACGAGCAGTACTTC
>-|TRBJ2-7|-|TRBV29-1
CSVIGPDGIGDEQYF
TGCAGCGTTATAGGGCCCGACGGGATTGGGGACGAGCAGTACTTC
>many|TRBJ1-1|-|TRBV4-3
CASSPQLNTEAFF
TGCGCCAGCAGCCCACAGTTGAACACTGAAGCTTTCTTT
>-|TRBJ1-1|-|TRBV5-1
CASSVGVSATEAFF
TGCGCCAGCAGCGTGGGGGTTTCGGCTACTGAAGCTTTCTTT
>-|TRBJ2-3|TRBD1|TRBV7-8
CASSSDRGDTQYF
TGTGCCAGCAGCTCCGACAGGGGTGATACGCAGTATTTT
>once|TRBJ2-7|-|TRBV4-3
CASSQGDEQYF
TGCGCCAGCAGCCAAGGAGACGAGCAGTACTTC
>-|TRBJ2-1|TRBD2|TRBV9
CASSVAGSGGYNEQFF
TGTGCCAGCAGCGTAGCGGGCAGCGGGGGGTACAATGAGCAGTTCTTC
>-|TRBJ2-2|-|TRBV7-6
CASSLRGSHTTGELFF
TGTGCCAGCAGCTTACGGGGCTCCCATACCACCGGGGAGCTGTTTTTT
>-|TRBJ2-5|-|TRBV4-3
CASSQDRTDEETQYF
TGCGCCAGCAGCCAAGATAGGACAGACGAAGAGACCCAGTACTTC
>few|TRBJ2-2|-|TRBV29-1
CSVVEGRNTGELFF
TGCAGCGTTGTCGAGGGGCGGAACACCGGGGAGCTGTTTTTT
>-|TRBJ2-2|TRBD1|TRBV10-3
CAISEDRGPEELFF
TGTGCCATCAGTGAGGACAGGGGGCCGGAGGAGCTGTTTTTT
>-|TRBJ1-2|-|TRBV15
CATSALGREGYGYTF
TGTGCCACCAGCGCCTTGGGGAGGGAAGGCTATGGCTACACCTTC